The 15 T cell receptor beta chains below all came from one sample that was sequenced in a study of technical replicates of blood from several donors (dated by TCRdb to the late 2010s). Library preparation was by the immunoSEQ multiplex PCR assay. As stored in TCRdb, this immuneACCESS dataset retains in-frame rearrangements with V and J assigned. A fraction of the clones does not appear; measured against another copy, unresolved V genes explain less than half of the discrepancy, and the remainder lacks a known reason. In this sample the table shows about 90,000 clones, about 94% of which occur a single time. The top ten clones comprise around 0.25% of the sample. The sequenced sample was T cells isolated from PBMCs. These receptors came from a human donor in good health.

The V gene is TRBV5-1, the J gene TRBJ2-7; 10 bases agree with TRBD2. The CDR3 loop spans 16 amino acids. The ends lost 0 bases at V and 3 bases at J; junction bases unmatched: 6. The germline V gene encodes CDR1 SGHRS and CDR2 YFSETQ. DNA for the CDR3: TGCGCCAGCAGCTTGGGACGAAGGACTAGCGGCTACGAGCAGTACTTC. As protein: CASSLGRRTSGYEQYF.

The V call is TRBV30, the J call TRBJ1-1; weak D call: TRBD1 (5 bases). The CDR3 extends over 14 amino acids. The germline V gene encodes CDR1 GTSNPN and CDR2 SVGIG (reference sequence). Between the trimmed V and J ends, which lost 4 bases and 8 bases, there was a span of 20 bases. The CDR3 DNA is TGTGCCTGGATATTTGGGGGGGGGATGAGGGAAGCTTTCTTT. Protein product: CAWIFGGGMREAFF.

This clone was found once. The chain carries TRBV2 and TRBJ1-5; unclear D gene. The length of the CDR3 is 14 residues. Trimming shortened V by 5 bases and J by 8 bases, and 16 bases separated the two germline ends. Germline V gene data show CDR1 as SNHLY and CDR2 as FYNNEI. As DNA, the CDR3 is TGTGCCAGCAGTTTCCAGGCTCTCACAGAGCCCCAGCATTTT. Its translation: CASSFQALTEPQHF.

This chain joins TRBV9 and TRBJ1-2; perhaps TRBD1 as D (6 bases). Germline V CDR1 and CDR2: SGDLS, YYNGEE. The CDR3 covers 16 residues. V dropped 3 bases and J dropped 3 bases, with 18 bases sitting between them. The CDR3 sequence is CASSAGQILPYYGYTF. DNA for the CDR3: TGTGCCAGCAGCGCAGGACAGATCCTACCTTACTATGGCTACACCTTC.

The rearrangement joins TRBV6-4 to TRBJ1-2; a weak D match, TRBD1 (5 bases). The CDR3 loop spans 13 amino acids. V gave up 6 bases and J gave up 2 bases, with 10 bases separating them. CDR1 and CDR2 from the germline V gene are MRHNA and SNTAGT. The CDR3 reads CASSPQENYGYTF. CDR3 in DNA: TGTGCCAGCAGCCCACAGGAGAACTATGGCTACACCTTC.

This rearrangement joins TRBV5-4 to TRBJ2-5; 9 nucleotides match TRBD1. The CDR3 runs 14 residues. In germline, CDR1 is SGHNT, CDR2 YYREEE (reference sequence). Trimming removed 5 bases from V and 4 bases from J; junction bases left unmatched: 6. The CDR3 DNA sequence: TGTGCCAGCAGTAGGGGGACAGGGCCAGAGACCCAGTACTTC. It translates to CASSRGTGPETQYF.

The chain joins TRBV6-6 to TRBJ2-3; D may be TRBD1 (5 bases). CDR1 is MNHNY, CDR2 SVGAGI, per germline (reference sequence). Deletions cut 7 bases from V and 5 bases from J, with 7 bases between. This CDR3 is 11 amino acids long. The CDR3 DNA reads TGTGCCAGCAAAGGGGTAGATACGCAGTATTTT. This codes for CASKGVDTQYF.

V gene TRBV11-3 combines with J gene TRBJ2-2; TRBD2 matches at 10 bases. This CDR3 has 17 residues. Trimming removed 5 bases from V and 4 bases from J; junction bases left unmatched: 10. CDR1 and CDR2 from the germline V gene are SGHNT and YENEEA. CDR3 bases: TGTGCCAGCAGCGCCAGACTAGCGGGTCCTAGCACCGGGGAGCTGTTTTTT. It encodes CASSARLAGPSTGELFF.

The rearrangement uses TRBV13 and TRBJ2-1; D gene unclear. The CDR3 covers 13 residues. Germline V gene lookup returns CDR1 PRHDT and CDR2 FYEKMQ (reference sequence). V was cut by 5 bases and J by 6 bases, with 11 bases left in between. CDR3: CASSPGPSNEQFF. CDR3 DNA: TGTGCCAGCAGCCCCGGTCCATCCAATGAGCAGTTCTTC.

This chain links TRBV7-8 with TRBJ2-1; TRBD1 matches 7 bases. The CDR3 is 19 residues long. Germline trimming cut 4 bases from V and 6 bases from J; bases unmatched to any gene: 21. Germline values: CDR1 SGHVS, CDR2 FQNEAQ. CDR3 sequence (DNA): TGTGCCAGCAGCTACCGGCTTGGGGGTTCAGGGGGAACGGTCAATGAGCAGTTCTTC. Protein: CASSYRLGGSGGTVNEQFF. The whole variable domain, remainder taken from reference TRBV7-8 and TRBJ2-1, is GAGVSQSPRYKVAKRGQDVALRCDPISGHVSLFWYQQALGQGPEFLTYFQNEAQLDKSGLPSDRFFAERPEGSVSTLKIQRTQQEDSAVYLCASSYRLGGSGGTVNEQFFGPGTRLTVL.

The rearrangement joins TRBV4-1 to TRBJ2-5; a possible D gene is TRBD1 (6 bases). This CDR3 has 17 amino acids. V was clipped by 0 bases and J by 4 bases, with 18 bases between them. Looked up from germline, CDR1 is MGHRA and CDR2 is YSYEKL. The CDR3 is CASSQDYGGWGRETQYF. The CDR3 nucleotides read TGCGCCAGCAGCCAAGATTATGGGGGCTGGGGACGAGAGACCCAGTACTTC.

V usage is TRBV4-1 and J usage is TRBJ1-1; TRBD1 matches at 8 bases. Germline loops: CDR1 MGHRA, CDR2 YSYEKL. J was trimmed by 1 base and V by 6 bases; bases with no gene match: 16. The CDR3 extends over 18 amino acids. Here the CDR3 reads CASRHILLGGQENTEAFF. Here the CDR3 DNA reads TGCGCCAGCAGACATATATTATTGGGGGGACAGGAGAACACTGAAGCTTTCTTT.

This chain connects TRBV7-9 to TRBJ2-1, with D possibly being TRBD2 (6 bases). This CDR3 has 14 residues. Per the germline V gene, CDR1 is SEHNR and CDR2 is FQNEAQ (reference sequence). V was clipped by 3 bases and J by 7 bases, with 13 bases between them. The CDR3 reads CASSFSGGDNEQFF. CDR3 nucleotides: TGTGCCAGCAGCTTCTCTGGCGGGGATAATGAGCAGTTCTTC.

This chain joins TRBV30 and TRBJ2-7, with 7 bases identical to TRBD2. Germline V gene sequence: CDR1 GTSNPN, CDR2 SVGIG (reference sequence). The CDR3 is 13 residues long. Unmatched junction bases numbered 4, after V lost 3 bases and J lost 2 bases. The CDR3: CAWRERGTYEQYF. The CDR3 DNA reads TGTGCCTGGAGGGAGCGGGGAACCTACGAGCAGTACTTC.

V gene TRBV5-1 combines with J gene TRBJ2-7; D ambiguous. CDR3 size: 15 residues. V was cut by 4 bases and J by 0 bases, with 14 bases left in between. Germline CDR1 SGHRS, CDR2 YFSETQ. CDR3 sequence reads: CASSPEAPSSYEQYF. The CDR3 DNA reads as TGCGCCAGCAGCCCCGAGGCACCGAGCTCCTACGAGCAGTACTTC.